This T cell receptor beta chain stems from a study of T-cell reconstitution after alpha-beta-depleted transplantation in children. Unique molecular identifiers were used to barcode this TCRbeta library. TCRdb re-called the PCR reads through MiXCR, storing one row per CDR3 protein. Of under 850,000 distinct CDR3 sequences listed, about an eighth are singletons. The sample holds a few counts of this clonotype. This CDR3 contains 12 residues. Trimming shortened V by 3 bases and J by 8 bases, and 10 bases separated the two germline ends. Germline V gene sequence: CDR1 SEHNR, CDR2 FQNEAQ (reference sequence).

Sequencing was performed on PBMCs, taken before TCRalphabeta/CD19-depleted stem cell transplant. This sequence originates from a girl aged 2-10 years with congenital amegakaryocytic thrombocytopenia, due to receive a stem cell transplant. The chain couples TRBV7-9 to TRBJ1-2, with D possibly matching TRBD1 (5 bases). The CDR3, as DNA: TGTGCCAGCAGCTTGACAGTCGGGGGCTACACCTTC. This sequence encodes CASSLTVGGYTF. Full variable domain (missing parts from reference TRBV7-9 and TRBJ1-2): DTGVSQNPRHKITKRGQNVTFRCDPISEHNRLYWYRQTLGQGPEFLTYFQNEAQLEKSRLLSDRFSAERPKGSFSTLEIQRTEQGDSAMYLCASSLTVGGYTFGSGTRLTVV.